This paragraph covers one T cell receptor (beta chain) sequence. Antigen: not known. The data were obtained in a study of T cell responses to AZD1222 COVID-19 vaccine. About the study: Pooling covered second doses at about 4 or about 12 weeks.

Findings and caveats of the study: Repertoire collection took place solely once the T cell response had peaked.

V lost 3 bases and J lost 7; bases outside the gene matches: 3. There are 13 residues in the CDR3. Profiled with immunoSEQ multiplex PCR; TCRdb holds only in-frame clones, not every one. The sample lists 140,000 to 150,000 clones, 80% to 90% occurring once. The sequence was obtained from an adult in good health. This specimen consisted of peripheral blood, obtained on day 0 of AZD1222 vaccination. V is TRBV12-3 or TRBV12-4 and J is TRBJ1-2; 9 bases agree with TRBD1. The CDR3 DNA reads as TGTGCCAGCAGTTTCACAGGGGGCGGTGGCTACACCTTC. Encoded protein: CASSFTGGGGYTF.